Listed below are T cell receptor beta chains from one sample, sequenced in a study of CD8+CD57+ T cells in acquired aplastic anemia. Using its own MiXCR run on the reads, TCRdb lists one record per CDR3 protein. This table has approximately 380,000 distinct CDR3 sequences, around 72% appearing once. The sequencing input was sorted CD4+, CD8+, or CD8+CD57+ T cells (not recorded which) from PBMCs. All receptors derive from a human donor in good health, serving as a control. Each CDR3 is given with its conserved first and last residue.

v_gene | CDR3aa
TRBV9 | CASSVSGLEYEQYF
TRBV10-3 | CAISGVPGLAGGLANTQYF
TRBV12-3/TRBV12-4 | CASRVRGATDTQYF
TRBV15 | CATSRAGPNTGELFF
TRBV12-3/TRBV12-4 | CASSLAGRGNSPLHF
TRBV7-8 | CASSQRDRGESQYF
TRBV7-2 | CASSLVSGTDYEQYF
TRBV12-3/TRBV12-4 | CASILALAGARNEQFF
TRBV7-7 | CASSPLSSGGVYEQFF
TRBV14 | CASSPGQDNYNEQFF
TRBV6-4 | CASRLRDNNEQFF
TRBV4-1 | CASSPLRQGDILGDEQYF
TRBV12-3/TRBV12-4 | CASSFQGMAGYTF
TRBV20-1 | CSARLITAGVSSYEQYF
TRBV2 | CASACDRVADTQYF
TRBV20-1 | CSDRDDAWGLTNEKLFF
TRBV7-9 | CASSLAGEGKETQYF
TRBV12-3/TRBV12-4 | CASSWGATSRGSEQYF
TRBV20-1 | CSATGTGIVGANVLTF
TRBV5-6 | CASGSARGYGYTF
TRBV9 | CASSVGPGVEYGYTF
TRBV7-3 | CASRPSDQETQHFF
TRBV2 | CASSEAAVYGYTF